Listed here are 21 T cell receptor beta chains from one sample, sequenced in a study of blood T cells in healthy people across ages (dated by TCRdb to between 2015 and 2017). Library construction relied on 5' RACE. Sequencing used an Illumina HiSeq 2500. A second roughly 7 to 11 cycle PCR used a sample-barcoded 5' primer and a J-beta primer mix. TCRdb trimmed public reads at Q25 via fastp, called clones via MiXCR and kept in-frame beta chains. CDR3 protein duplicates are merged, each entry listing the most common genes and DNA. The sample table contains approximately 770,000 distinct CDR3 sequences; only one count was recorded for 58% of them. 20% to 25% of the sample lies in the top ten. Sequencing was done on a sample of blood. The receptors derive from a man aged 25-40 years in good health.

The rearrangement joins TRBV20-1 to TRBJ2-1, with 7 bases aligning to TRBD1. V was pared by 3 bases and J by 4 bases, with 12 bases of the junction left unmatched. Germline-derived CDR1 and CDR2 are DFQATT and SNEGSKA (reference sequence). The CDR3 length is 16 residues. The CDR3 DNA sequence: TGCAGTGCTAGGCCGACCGACAGGGCGGATTACAATGAGCAGTTCTTC. It translates to CSARPTDRADYNEQFF.

V gene TRBV4-3 combines with J gene TRBJ2-7; weak D call: TRBD2 (6 bases). The CDR3 spans 15 residues. CDR1 is LGHNA, CDR2 YSLEER, per germline. V lost 4 bases to trimming and J lost 4 bases, with 17 bases between them. CDR3 sequence reads: CASSPNLNGGYEQYF. DNA of the CDR3: TGCGCCAGCAGCCCGAACTTGAACGGGGGTTACGAGCAGTACTTC.

The J gene is TRBJ2-1, the V gene TRBV4-2, with TRBD2 identical over 13 bases. V trimming: 0 bases; J trimming: 7 bases; junction bases outside the gene matches: 9. Germline V gene data show CDR1 as LGHNA and CDR2 as YNFKEQ. This CDR3 region has 18 residues. The CDR3 loop reads CASSQDFTSGRAKNEQFF. DNA for the CDR3: TGTGCCAGCAGCCAAGATTTCACTAGCGGGAGGGCCAAGAATGAGCAGTTCTTC.

The chain carries TRBV20-1 and TRBJ1-5, with D possibly TRBD1 on 6 matching bases. Germline values: CDR1 DFQATT, CDR2 SNEGSKA (reference sequence). V was clipped by 2 bases and J by 1 base, with 9 bases between them. The CDR3 runs 14 residues. The CDR3 here is CSARSGASNQPQHF. CDR3 DNA: TGCAGTGCTAGATCGGGGGCCAGCAATCAGCCCCAGCATTTT.

The CDR3 DNA follows: TGTGCCAGCAGCCAGGGACTGCCCTACAATGAGCAGTACTTC. This sequence encodes CASSQGLPYNEQYF. This chain links TRBV7-2 with TRBJ2-1, with TRBD2 as a possible D gene (6 bases). The J call may be mistaken, given a closer DNA end match to TRBJ2-7. The germline CDR1 and CDR2 sequences are SGHTA and FQGNSA. CDR3 length equals 14 residues.

In this sample, this clonotype turned up a few times. CDR3 sequence (DNA): TGTGCCATCAGTGATGTGACTAGCGTGTTCTTC. Translation: CAISDVTSVFF. The V call is TRBV10-3, the J call TRBJ2-1; 8 nucleotides match TRBD2. Germline trimming cut 3 bases from V and 15 bases from J; bases unmatched to any gene: 4. Germline V gives CDR1 ENHRY, CDR2 SYGVKD. The CDR3 runs to 11 residues.

V usage is TRBV18 and J usage is TRBJ2-3, with D tentatively TRBD1 or TRBD2 (6 bases each). Trimming took 0 bases from V and 8 from J, leaving 15 bases between them. This CDR3 contains 15 residues. CDR1 and CDR2 from the germline V gene are KGHSH and LQKENI. CDR3 sequence reads: CASSPPEGQGGTQYF. The CDR3 DNA is TGTGCCAGCTCACCACCGGAGGGTCAAGGGGGTACGCAGTATTTT. The full variable domain, with the rest looked up from reference TRBV18 and TRBJ2-3, is NAGVMQNPRHLVRRRGQEARLRCSPMKGHSHVYWYRQLPEEGLKFMVYLQKENIIDESGMPKERFSAEFPKEGPSILRIQQVVRGDSAAYFCASSPPEGQGGTQYFGPGTRLTVL.

The J gene is TRBJ2-1, the V gene TRBV5-1; 8 positions match TRBD2. This CDR3 is built from 14 residues. Germline-derived CDR1 and CDR2 are SGHRS and YFSETQ. V lost 4 bases to trimming and J lost 8 bases; unmatched junction nucleotides: 8. This chain's CDR3 is CASSGGGPGDEQFF. The CDR3 DNA reads as TGCGCCAGCAGCGGCGGGGGGCCGGGTGATGAGCAGTTCTTC.

The chain joins TRBV20-1 to TRBJ2-1, with D possibly being TRBD1 or TRBD2 (6 bases each). V dropped 0 bases and J dropped 8 bases, with 8 bases sitting between them. The CDR3 consists of 12 residues. Germline CDR1 DFQATT, CDR2 SNEGSKA (reference sequence). The CDR3 DNA is TGCAGTGCTAGAGAAGGGGGGTATGAGCAGTTCTTC. This gives the protein CSAREGGYEQFF.

The chain links TRBV20-1 to TRBJ1-2; D may be TRBD1 (6 bases). This CDR3 is built from 14 residues. Trimming left V 4 bases short and J 3 bases short, with 15 bases between. Germline V lookup: CDR1 DFQATT, CDR2 SNEGSKA (reference sequence). The CDR3 sequence is CSATPDSLDYGYTF. The CDR3 DNA reads TGCAGTGCTACACCGGACAGTCTCGACTATGGCTACACCTTC.

J is TRBJ1-1 and V is TRBV28; 7 bases fit TRBD1. The CDR3 covers 15 residues. Trimming cost V 6 bases and J 4 bases; bases outside gene matches: 11. Per the germline V gene, CDR1 is MDHEN and CDR2 is SYDVKM. CDR3 region: CASSLPRDSATEAFF. The CDR3 DNA sequence: TGTGCCAGCAGCCTTCCCCGGGACAGTGCCACTGAAGCTTTCTTT.

This clonotype has a handful of counts. The chain is built from TRBV7-2 and TRBJ2-5; 14 bases are a match to TRBD2. V lost 6 bases and J lost 1; bases outside the gene matches: 13. CDR1 and CDR2 from the germline V gene are SGHTA and FQGNSA. The CDR3 contains 19 residues. The chain's CDR3 is CASSFSLKGLAGVQETQYF. Here the CDR3 DNA reads TGTGCCAGCAGTTTTTCCTTAAAGGGACTAGCGGGGGTCCAAGAGACCCAGTACTTC.

The chain links TRBV3-1 to TRBJ2-1, with TRBD2 identical over 10 bases. Germline V gene data show CDR1 as LGHDT and CDR2 as YNNKEL (reference sequence). With V trimmed by 1 base and J by 9 bases, 6 bases remained unmatched. The CDR3 spans 15 residues. In DNA form, the CDR3 reads TGTGCCAGCAGCCAAGCAGGGACTAGCGTGAGTGAGCAGTTCTTC. Translated: CASSQAGTSVSEQFF.

Worth noting for this clonotype: Just one base apart from a much larger clone, this may be a read error. V is TRBV6-6 and J is TRBJ1-2; D is ambiguous. The CDR3 spans 11 residues. Trimming took 7 bases from V and 0 from J, leaving 3 bases between them. Germline V gene data show CDR1 as MNHNY and CDR2 as SVGAGI (reference sequence). For the CDR3, the DNA is TGTGCCAGCAACGCTAACTATGGCTACACCTTC. Amino acids: CASNANYGYTF.

This chain connects TRBV9 to TRBJ2-3; D gene uncertain. Trimming stripped 1 base from V and 2 bases from J, with 5 bases between. The germline V gene encodes CDR1 SGDLS and CDR2 YYNGEE. The CDR3 spans 13 residues. CDR3 sequence reads: CASSVRHTDTQYF. DNA of the CDR3: TGTGCCAGCAGCGTAAGACACACAGATACGCAGTATTTT.

The chain carries TRBV5-1 and TRBJ2-5; TRBD2 aligns across 11 bases. J was trimmed by 1 base and V by 3 bases; bases with no gene match: 5. The germline gives CDR1 SGHRS, CDR2 YFSETQ. The CDR3 has 16 amino acids. CDR3 in DNA: TGCGCCAGCAGCTACCGACTAGCGGGGAGCCAAGAGACCCAGTACTTC. Its protein product is CASSYRLAGSQETQYF.

V and J are TRBV5-4 and TRBJ2-7; 13 positions match TRBD2. This CDR3 has 20 residues. The germline CDR1 and CDR2 sequences are SGHNT and YYREEE (reference sequence). The V and J ends lost 1 base and 4 bases, in that order; junction bases with no gene match: 17. The CDR3 sequence is CASSLLSGLAGTIPGYEQYF. In DNA form, the CDR3 reads TGTGCCAGCAGCTTGTTATCGGGACTAGCGGGAACCATACCTGGGTACGAGCAGTACTTC.

The chain uses TRBV7-2 and TRBJ1-1, with D possibly being TRBD1 (5 bases). CDR1 and CDR2 from the germline V gene are SGHTA and FQGNSA. The CDR3 length is 14 residues. V was cut by 5 bases and J by 5 bases, with 15 bases left in between. Here the CDR3 DNA reads TGTGCCAGCAGCGTATTCCAGGGCAGTACTGAAGCTTTCTTT. It encodes CASSVFQGSTEAFF.

The rearrangement joins TRBV12-3 or TRBV12-4 to TRBJ2-7; no reliable D call. The CDR3 length is 14 residues. Trimming stripped 7 bases from V and 2 bases from J, with 15 bases between. Here the CDR3 reads CASTLDGPTYEQYF. CDR3 sequence (DNA): TGTGCCAGCACCCTGGACGGACCCACCTACGAGCAGTACTTC.

This sequence joins TRBV6-2 or TRBV6-3 and TRBJ2-1, with D perhaps matching TRBD2 (6 bases). The CDR3 sequence is 15 residues long. V was cut by 2 bases and J by 3 bases, with 11 bases left in between. Germline CDR1 MNHEY, CDR2 SVGEGT. The CDR3 DNA reads TGTGCCAGCAGTTACGGAGCGGGTCACTACAATGAGCAGTTCTTC. It specifies CASSYGAGHYNEQFF.

This rearrangement joins TRBV2 to TRBJ2-5, with 8 bases that match TRBD1. Judging by the DNA end, TRBJ2-7 fits better; the J call may be wrong. CDR1 and CDR2 (germline): SNHLY, FYNNEI. CDR3 length: 14 amino acids. In DNA, the CDR3 is TGTGCCAGCAGGGGACAGGACTTCTCCTACGAGCAGTACTTC. Translation gives CASRGQDFSYEQYF.